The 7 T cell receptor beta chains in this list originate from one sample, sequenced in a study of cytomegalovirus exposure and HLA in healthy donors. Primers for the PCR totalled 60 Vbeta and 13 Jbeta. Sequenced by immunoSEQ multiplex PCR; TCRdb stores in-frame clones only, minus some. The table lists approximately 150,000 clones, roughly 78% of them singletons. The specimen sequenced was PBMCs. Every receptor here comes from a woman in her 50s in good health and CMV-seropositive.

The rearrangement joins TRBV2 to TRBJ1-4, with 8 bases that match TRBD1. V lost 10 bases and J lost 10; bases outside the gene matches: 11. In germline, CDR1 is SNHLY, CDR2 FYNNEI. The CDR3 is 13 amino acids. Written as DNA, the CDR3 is TGTGCCAAGATAGACGACAGGGGCGGAAAACTGTTTTTT. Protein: CAKIDDRGGKLFF.

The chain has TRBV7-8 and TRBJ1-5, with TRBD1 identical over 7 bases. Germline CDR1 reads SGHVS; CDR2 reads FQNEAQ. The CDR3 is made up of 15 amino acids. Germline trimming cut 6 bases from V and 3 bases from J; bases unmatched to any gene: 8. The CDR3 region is CASRGGTAYNQPQHF. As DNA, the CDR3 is TGTGCCAGCAGAGGAGGGACAGCTTACAATCAGCCCCAGCATTTT.

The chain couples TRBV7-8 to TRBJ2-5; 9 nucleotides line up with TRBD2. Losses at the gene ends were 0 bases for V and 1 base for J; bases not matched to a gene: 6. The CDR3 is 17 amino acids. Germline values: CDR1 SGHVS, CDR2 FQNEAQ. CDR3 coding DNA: TGTGCCAGCAGCTTAGCCCGACGCGGGGGGGCCCAAGAGACCCAGTACTTC. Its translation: CASSLARRGGAQETQYF.

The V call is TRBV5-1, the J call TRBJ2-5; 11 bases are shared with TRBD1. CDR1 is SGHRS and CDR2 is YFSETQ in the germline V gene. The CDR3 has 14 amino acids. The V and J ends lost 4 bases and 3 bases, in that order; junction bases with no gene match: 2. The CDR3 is CASSRTGGEETQYF. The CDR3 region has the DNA TGCGCCAGCAGCCGGACAGGGGGCGAAGAGACCCAGTACTTC.

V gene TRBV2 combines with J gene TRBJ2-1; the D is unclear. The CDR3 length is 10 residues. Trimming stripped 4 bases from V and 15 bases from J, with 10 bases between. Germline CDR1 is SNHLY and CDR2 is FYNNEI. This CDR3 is CASSGRVRFF. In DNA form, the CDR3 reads TGTGCCAGCAGTGGCCGGGTTCGGTTCTTC.

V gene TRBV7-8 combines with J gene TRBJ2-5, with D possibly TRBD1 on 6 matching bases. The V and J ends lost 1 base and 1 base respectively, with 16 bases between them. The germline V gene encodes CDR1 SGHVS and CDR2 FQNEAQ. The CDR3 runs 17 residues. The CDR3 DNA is TGTGCCAGCAGCTTAGATAGGTCAGGGGCCCTCCAAGAGACCCAGTACTTC. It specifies CASSLDRSGALQETQYF.

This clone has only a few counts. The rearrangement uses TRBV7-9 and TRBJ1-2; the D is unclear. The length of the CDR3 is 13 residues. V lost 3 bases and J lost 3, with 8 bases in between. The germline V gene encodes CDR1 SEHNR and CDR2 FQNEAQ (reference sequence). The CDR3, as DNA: TGTGCCAGCAGCTTCAACACCGACTATGGCTACACCTTC. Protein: CASSFNTDYGYTF.